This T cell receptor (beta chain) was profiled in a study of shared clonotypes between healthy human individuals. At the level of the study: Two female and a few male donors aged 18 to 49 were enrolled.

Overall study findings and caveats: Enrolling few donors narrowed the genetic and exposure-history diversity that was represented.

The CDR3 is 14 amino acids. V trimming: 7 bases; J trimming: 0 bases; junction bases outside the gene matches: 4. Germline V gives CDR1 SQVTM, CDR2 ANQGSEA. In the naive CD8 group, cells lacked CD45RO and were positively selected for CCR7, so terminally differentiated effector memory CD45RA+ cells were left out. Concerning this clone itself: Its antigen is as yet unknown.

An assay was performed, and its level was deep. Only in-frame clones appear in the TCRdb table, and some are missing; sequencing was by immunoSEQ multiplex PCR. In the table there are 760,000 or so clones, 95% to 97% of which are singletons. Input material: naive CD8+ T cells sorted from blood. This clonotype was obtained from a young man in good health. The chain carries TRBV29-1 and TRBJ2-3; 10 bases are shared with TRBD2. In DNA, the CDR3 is TGCAGCGGAGCGACTAGCGGGAGCACAGATACGCAGTATTTT. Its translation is CSGATSGSTDTQYF.